Each of the 17 T cell receptor beta chains below was sequenced from the same sample in a study of T cell responses to AZD1222 COVID-19 vaccine. Clones were sequenced by immunoSEQ multiplex PCR, and TCRdb holds only the in-frame ones, with some missing. The data contain about 120,000 clones, around nine tenths of them singletons. The specimen comprised peripheral blood, sampled on day 0 of AZD1222 vaccination. All receptors derive from an adult in good health.

The chain joins TRBV5-4 to TRBJ2-7; 7 nucleotides line up with TRBD1. This CDR3 has 14 residues. J lost 0 bases, V lost 0 bases, and 0 bases had no gene match. The germline CDR1 and CDR2 sequences are SGHNT and YYREEE (reference sequence). Written as DNA, the CDR3 is TGTGCCAGCAGCTTGGACAGGGGCTCCTACGAGCAGTACTTC. It specifies CASSLDRGSYEQYF. Full variable domain (outside the CDR3, taken from reference TRBV5-4 and TRBJ2-7): ETGVTQSPTHLIKTRGQQVTLRCSSQSGHNTVSWYQQALGQGPQFIFQYYREEENGRGNFPPRFSGLQFPNYSSELNVNALELDDSALYLCASSLDRGSYEQYFGPGTRLTVT.

J is TRBJ2-7 and V is TRBV9, with D possibly matching TRBD1 (5 bases). Trimming left V 0 bases short and J 0 bases short, with 10 bases between. The CDR3 runs 15 residues. CDR1 and CDR2 (germline): SGDLS, YYNGEE. CDR3 sequence: CASSVEGAHSYEQYF. The CDR3 DNA is TGTGCCAGCAGCGTAGAAGGGGCCCACTCCTACGAGCAGTACTTC.

The V and J genes are TRBV12-3 or TRBV12-4 and TRBJ1-3; D uncertain. This CDR3 contains 12 residues. The germline V and J ends were trimmed by 8 bases and 1 base, with 6 bases remaining between them. The DNA for the CDR3 is TGTGCCAGCCATATATCTGGAAACACCATATATTTT. It specifies CASHISGNTIYF.

The chain employs TRBV18 and TRBJ1-5, with D uncertain. This CDR3 comprises 13 residues. The germline gives CDR1 KGHSH, CDR2 LQKENI. Trimming stripped 0 bases from V and 11 bases from J, with 11 bases between. CDR3 loop: CASSPPVSRAQHF. In DNA form, the CDR3 reads TGTGCCAGCTCACCACCGGTCAGCCGAGCCCAGCATTTT.

The chain links TRBV19 to TRBJ1-3, with D maybe TRBD1 (5 bases). Germline values: CDR1 LNHDA, CDR2 SQIVND (reference sequence). This CDR3 is built from 15 residues. The germline V and J ends were trimmed by 3 bases and 0 bases, with 9 bases remaining between them. CDR3 DNA: TGTGCCAGTAGTATTGGGGCCCGCTCTGGAAACACCATATATTTT. Translation gives CASSIGARSGNTIYF.

This clone was picked up one time. CDR3 loop: CASSLGLAGGYNEQFF. Written as DNA, the CDR3 is TGTGCCAGCAGCCTCGGACTAGCGGGAGGTTATAATGAGCAGTTCTTC. The V and J genes are TRBV3-1 (or the pseudogene TRBV3-2) and TRBJ2-1; 14 positions match TRBD2. Looked up from germline, CDR1 is LGHDT and CDR2 is YNNKEL (reference sequence). The CDR3 runs to 16 residues. The J segment lost 7 bases and the V segment lost 4 bases, leaving 6 bases of the junction unmatched.

The rearrangement joins TRBV19 to TRBJ2-3; D possibly corresponds to TRBD2 (5 bases). CDR1 is LNHDA, CDR2 SQIVND, per germline (reference sequence). CDR3 size: 15 residues. V was clipped by 2 bases and J by 1 base, with 10 bases between them. The CDR3 DNA sequence: TGTGCCAGTAGTATACGGGGAGTGGGCACAGATACGCAGTATTTT. Translated: CASSIRGVGTDTQYF.

This clone has only one observation. This sequence joins TRBV10-1 and TRBJ2-1; D gene ambiguous. The germline gives CDR1 WNHNN, CDR2 SYGVQD (reference sequence). The CDR3 contains 14 residues. Trimming cost V 7 bases and J 3 bases, with 13 bases left between them. This CDR3 is CASTNQEYYNEQFF. CDR3 DNA sequence: TGCGCCAGCACGAATCAGGAGTACTACAATGAGCAGTTCTTC.

A few counts support this clone. The chain is built from TRBV20-1 and TRBJ2-1, with a weak D call TRBD2 (5 bases). With 3 bases removed from V and 10 bases from J, the gap between germline ends came to 13 bases. The CDR3 consists of 12 residues. Germline V gene data show CDR1 as DFQATT and CDR2 as SNEGSKA (reference sequence). The CDR3 DNA sequence: TGCAGTGCTAGTCACCGGGGTTTAGAGCAGTTCTTC. This codes for CSASHRGLEQFF.

The chain combines TRBV4-3 with TRBJ2-1; TRBD2 agrees at 10 bases. V was clipped by 0 bases and J by 7 bases; unmatched bases: 6. This CDR3 spans 16 amino acids. CDR1 LGHNA and CDR2 YSLEER come from the germline V gene. The CDR3 region is CASSQDLTSGLNEQFF. The CDR3 nucleotides are TGCGCCAGCAGCCAAGATTTGACTAGCGGGTTGAATGAGCAGTTCTTC.

The gene calls are TRBV6-2 or TRBV6-3 and TRBJ2-1, with unresolved D. Trimming removed 2 bases from V and 8 bases from J, with 7 bases in between. The CDR3 extends over 12 amino acids. Germline lookup yields CDR1 MNHEY and CDR2 SVGEGT. As DNA, the CDR3 is TGTGCCAGCAGTTACACTGACTATGAGCAGTTCTTC. Translating gives CASSYTDYEQFF.

The chain uses TRBV27 and TRBJ2-1, with TRBD2 matching 10 bases. The CDR3 has 15 amino acids. The germline V gene has CDR1 MNHEY and CDR2 SMNVEV (reference sequence). V shed 6 bases and J 5 bases; nucleotides not matched to a gene: 7. This CDR3 reads CASRRAGGVNNEQFF. In DNA form, the CDR3 reads TGTGCCAGCAGGCGAGCGGGGGGGGTTAACAATGAGCAGTTCTTC.

V and J are TRBV3-1 (or the pseudogene TRBV3-2) and TRBJ2-7; D is unresolved. V shed 1 base and J shed 7 bases, with 11 bases lying between them. This CDR3 is built from 13 residues. CDR1 and CDR2 (germline): LGHDT, YNNKEL (reference sequence). In DNA form, the CDR3 reads TGTGCCAGCAGCCAAGGTTCAGTGGGGGAGCAGTACTTC. Translation gives CASSQGSVGEQYF.

The V gene is TRBV10-2, the J gene TRBJ1-4; D is unresolved. V was clipped by 2 bases and J by 11 bases, with 15 bases between them. Per germline, CDR1 WSHSY and CDR2 SAAADI. This CDR3 spans 14 amino acids. The CDR3 DNA reads TGCGCCAGCAGTGAGGGCGGACCGGGAAGCAAACTGTTTTTT. It yields the protein CASSEGGPGSKLFF.

The CDR3 loop is CASSLSGTETQYF. The CDR3 region has the DNA TGTGCCAGCAGCCTTAGCGGGACGGAGACCCAGTACTTC. The chain recombines TRBV11-2 with TRBJ2-5; 8 nucleotides match TRBD2. Trimming at V came to 5 bases and at J to 5 bases, leaving 4 bases not matched to a gene. CDR1 and CDR2 from the germline V gene are SGHAT and FQNNGV. CDR3 length equals 13 residues.

The V and J genes are TRBV7-9 and TRBJ2-7; maybe TRBD2 (6 bases). In germline, CDR1 is SEHNR, CDR2 FQNEAQ (reference sequence). The CDR3 spans 15 residues. V was shortened by 4 bases and J by 7 bases, with 20 bases between the two germline ends. CDR3 region: CASSSRDSSRGEQYF. The CDR3, as DNA: TGTGCCAGCAGCTCCCGGGACTCGTCTCGCGGGGAGCAGTACTTC.

The chain couples TRBV28 to TRBJ2-1; unclear D gene. V lost 3 bases and J 3 bases, leaving 15 bases between the germline ends. Germline CDR1 and CDR2: MDHEN and SYDVKM. The CDR3 contains 16 residues. The CDR3 spells CASSFRNGNLYNEQFF. The CDR3 nucleotides read TGTGCCAGCAGTTTTCGGAATGGAAACCTCTACAATGAGCAGTTCTTC.